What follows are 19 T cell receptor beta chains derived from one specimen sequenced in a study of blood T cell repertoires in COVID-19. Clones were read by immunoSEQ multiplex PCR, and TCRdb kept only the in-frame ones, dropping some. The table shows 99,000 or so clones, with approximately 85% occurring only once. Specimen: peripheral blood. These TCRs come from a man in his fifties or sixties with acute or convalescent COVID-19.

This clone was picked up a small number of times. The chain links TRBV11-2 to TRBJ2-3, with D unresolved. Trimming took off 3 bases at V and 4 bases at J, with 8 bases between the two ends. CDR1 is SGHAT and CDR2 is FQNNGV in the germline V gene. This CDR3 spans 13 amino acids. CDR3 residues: CASSLVVADTQYF. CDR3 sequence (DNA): TGTGCCAGCAGCTTGGTAGTAGCAGATACGCAGTATTTT. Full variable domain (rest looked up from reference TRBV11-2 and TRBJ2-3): EAGVAQSPRYKIIEKRQSVAFWCNPISGHATLYWYQQILGQGPKLLIQFQNNGVVDDSQLPKDRFSAERLKGVDSTLKIQPAKLEDSAVYLCASSLVVADTQYFGPGTRLTVL.

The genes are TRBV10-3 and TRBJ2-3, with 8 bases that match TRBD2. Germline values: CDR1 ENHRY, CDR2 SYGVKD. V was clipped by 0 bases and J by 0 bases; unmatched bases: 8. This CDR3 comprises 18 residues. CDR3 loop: CAISESVGSGASTDTQYF. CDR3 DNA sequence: TGTGCCATCAGTGAGTCGGTCGGTAGCGGGGCAAGCACAGATACGCAGTATTTT.

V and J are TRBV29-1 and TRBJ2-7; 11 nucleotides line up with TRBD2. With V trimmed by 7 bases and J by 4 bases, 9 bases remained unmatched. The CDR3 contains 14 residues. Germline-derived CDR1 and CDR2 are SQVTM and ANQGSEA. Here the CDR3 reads CSAILGTSGYEQYF. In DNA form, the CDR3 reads TGCAGCGCCATACTAGGGACTAGCGGATACGAGCAGTACTTC.

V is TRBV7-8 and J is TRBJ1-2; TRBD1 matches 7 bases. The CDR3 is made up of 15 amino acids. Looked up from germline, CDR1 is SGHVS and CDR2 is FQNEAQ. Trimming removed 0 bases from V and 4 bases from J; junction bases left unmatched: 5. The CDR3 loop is CASSLASTGVYGYTF. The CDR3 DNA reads TGTGCCAGCAGCTTAGCATCTACAGGGGTCTATGGCTACACCTTC.

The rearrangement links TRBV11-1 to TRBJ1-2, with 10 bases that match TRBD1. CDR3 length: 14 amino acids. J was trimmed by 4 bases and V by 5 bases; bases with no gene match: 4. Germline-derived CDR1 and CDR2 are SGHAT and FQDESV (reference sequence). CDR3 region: CASSRQGAGYGYTF. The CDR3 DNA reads TGTGCCAGCAGCCGACAGGGGGCAGGCTATGGCTACACCTTC.

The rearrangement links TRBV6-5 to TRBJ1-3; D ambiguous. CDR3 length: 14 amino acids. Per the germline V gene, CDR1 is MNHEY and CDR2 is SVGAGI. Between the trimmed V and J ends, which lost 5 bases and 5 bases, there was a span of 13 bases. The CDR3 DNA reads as TGTGCCAGCAGTAAGACAAGGGAGCGAAACACCATATATTTT. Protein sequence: CASSKTRERNTIYF.

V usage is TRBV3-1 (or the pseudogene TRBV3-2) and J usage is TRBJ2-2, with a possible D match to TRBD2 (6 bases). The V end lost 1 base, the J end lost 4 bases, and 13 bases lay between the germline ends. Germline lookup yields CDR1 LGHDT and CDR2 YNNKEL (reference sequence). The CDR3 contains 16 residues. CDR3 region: CASSQGAGHLTGELFF. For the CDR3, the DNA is TGTGCCAGCAGCCAAGGGGCGGGGCACCTCACCGGGGAGCTGTTTTTT.

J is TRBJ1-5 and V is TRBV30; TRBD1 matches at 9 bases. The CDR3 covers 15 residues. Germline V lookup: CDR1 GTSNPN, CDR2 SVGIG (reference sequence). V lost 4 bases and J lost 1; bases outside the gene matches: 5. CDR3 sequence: CAWTLQGASNQPQHF. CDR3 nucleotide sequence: TGTGCCTGGACTCTACAGGGGGCCAGCAATCAGCCCCAGCATTTT.

CDR3 sequence: CASSQQLQNTGELFF. As DNA, the CDR3 is TGTGCCAGCAGCCAACAACTACAGAACACCGGGGAGCTGTTTTTT. The chain is built from TRBV4-2 and TRBJ2-2, with no clear D. Trimming stripped 2 bases from V and 1 base from J, with 8 bases between. The CDR3 contains 15 residues. The germline V gene encodes CDR1 LGHNA and CDR2 YNFKEQ.

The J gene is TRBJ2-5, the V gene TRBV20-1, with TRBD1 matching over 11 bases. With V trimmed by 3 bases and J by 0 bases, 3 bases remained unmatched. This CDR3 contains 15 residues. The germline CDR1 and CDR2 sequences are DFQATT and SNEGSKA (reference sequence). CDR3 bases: TGCAGTGCTAGTGGGGACAGGGGGTACCAAGAGACCCAGTACTTC. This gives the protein CSASGDRGYQETQYF.

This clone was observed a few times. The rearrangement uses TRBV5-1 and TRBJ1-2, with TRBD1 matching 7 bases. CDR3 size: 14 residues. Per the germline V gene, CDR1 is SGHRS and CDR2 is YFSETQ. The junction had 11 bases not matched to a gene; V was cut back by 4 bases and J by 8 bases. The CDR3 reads CASSTRQGPGGYTF. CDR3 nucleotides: TGCGCCAGCAGCACTAGACAGGGCCCAGGGGGCTACACCTTC.

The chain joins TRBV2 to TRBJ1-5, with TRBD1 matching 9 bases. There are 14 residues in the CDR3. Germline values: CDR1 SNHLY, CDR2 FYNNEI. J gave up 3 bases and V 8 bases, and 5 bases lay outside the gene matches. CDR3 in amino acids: CASGLQGANQPQHF. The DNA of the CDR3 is TGTGCCAGCGGCTTACAGGGGGCCAATCAGCCCCAGCATTTT.

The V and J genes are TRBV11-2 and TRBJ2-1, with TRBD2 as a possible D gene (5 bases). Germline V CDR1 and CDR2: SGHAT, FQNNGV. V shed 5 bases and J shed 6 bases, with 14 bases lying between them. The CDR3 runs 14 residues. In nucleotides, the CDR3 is TGTGCCAGCAGCACCGACGGACTCGTCAATGAGCAGTTCTTC. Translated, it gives CASSTDGLVNEQFF.

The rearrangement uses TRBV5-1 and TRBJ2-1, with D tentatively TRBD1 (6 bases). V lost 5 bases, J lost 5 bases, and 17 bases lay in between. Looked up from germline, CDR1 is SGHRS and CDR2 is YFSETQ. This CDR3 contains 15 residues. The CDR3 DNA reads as TGCGCCAGCAGTATGAGACAGGCTGGACACAATGAGCAGTTCTTC. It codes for CASSMRQAGHNEQFF.

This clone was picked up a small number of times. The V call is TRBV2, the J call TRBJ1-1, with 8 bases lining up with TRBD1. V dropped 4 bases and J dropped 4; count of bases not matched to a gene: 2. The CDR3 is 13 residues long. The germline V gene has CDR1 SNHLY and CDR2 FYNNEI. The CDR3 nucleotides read TGTGCCAGCAGTGTAGGACAGGGCACTGAAGCTTTCTTT. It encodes CASSVGQGTEAFF.

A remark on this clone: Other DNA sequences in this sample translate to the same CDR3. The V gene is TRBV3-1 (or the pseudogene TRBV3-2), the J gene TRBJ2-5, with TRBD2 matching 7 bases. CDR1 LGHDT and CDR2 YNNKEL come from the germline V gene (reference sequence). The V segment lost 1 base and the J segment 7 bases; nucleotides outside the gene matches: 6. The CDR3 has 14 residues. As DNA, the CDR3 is TGTGCCAGCAGCCAAGGAGGGGAGGGCGGGACCCAGTACTTC. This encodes CASSQGGEGGTQYF.

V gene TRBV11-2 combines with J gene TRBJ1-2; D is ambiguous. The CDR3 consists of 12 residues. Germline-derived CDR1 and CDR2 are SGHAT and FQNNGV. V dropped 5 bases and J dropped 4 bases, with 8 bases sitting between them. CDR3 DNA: TGTGCCAGCAGCCCGGAGGGCTATGGCTACACCTTC. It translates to CASSPEGYGYTF.

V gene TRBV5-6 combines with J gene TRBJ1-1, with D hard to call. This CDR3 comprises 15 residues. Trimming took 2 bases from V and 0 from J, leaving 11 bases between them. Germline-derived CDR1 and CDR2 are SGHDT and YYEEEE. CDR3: CASSLVPSMNTEAFF. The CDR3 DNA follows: TGTGCCAGCAGCTTAGTTCCATCTATGAACACTGAAGCTTTCTTT.

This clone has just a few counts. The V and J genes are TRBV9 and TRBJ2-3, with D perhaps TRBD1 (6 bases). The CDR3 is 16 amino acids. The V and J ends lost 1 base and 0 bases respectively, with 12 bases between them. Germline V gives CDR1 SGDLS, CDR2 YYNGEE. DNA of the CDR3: TGTGCCAGCAGCGTACTGCAGGGGATTAGCACAGATACGCAGTATTTT. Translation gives CASSVLQGISTDTQYF. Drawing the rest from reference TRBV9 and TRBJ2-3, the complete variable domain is DSGVTQTPKHLITATGQRVTLRCSPRSGDLSVYWYQQSLDQGLQFLIQYYNGEERAKGNILERFSAQQFPDLHSELNLSSLELGDSALYFCASSVLQGISTDTQYFGPGTRLTVL.